This T cell receptor beta chain was captured by sequencing in a study of control samples from healthy donors and cancer patients. With V trimmed by 4 bases and J by 0 bases, 4 bases remained unmatched. The CDR3 loop spans 16 amino acids. Germline CDR1 and CDR2: SGHDT and YYEEEE. Measured with immunoSEQ multiplex PCR; TCRdb has only the in-frame clones, and not every one. The sample holds approximately 70,000 clones, roughly 91% seen once. This clone was seen just once. The sequenced sample consisted of PBMCs. The receptor's source is a man in his 60s with lung cancer. V gene TRBV5-6 combines with J gene TRBJ2-3; 11 bases match TRBD2. CDR3 loop: CASSPTSGASTDTQYF. CDR3 DNA: TGTGCCAGCAGCCCGACTAGCGGGGCAAGCACAGATACGCAGTATTTT.